The sequence of this TCR beta chain was determined in a study of glioma-infiltrating T cells after dendritic cell vaccination. Study overall: Samples are from glioblastoma patients in Phase I and II dendritic cell vaccine trials. Three intradermal dendritic cell vaccine injections were given every two weeks.

The time point: after dendritic cell vaccination, including at tumor progression/relapse. Repertoires were generated with immunoSEQ multiplex PCR, while TCRdb's copy carries only in-frame clones and drops some. The sample carries about 65,000 clones, roughly 86% recorded once. The CDR3 has 16 residues. The V gene's germline CDR1 is LGHNA and CDR2 YNFKEQ. Trimming cost V 0 bases and J 4 bases, with 13 bases left between them. The chain combines TRBV4-2 with TRBJ2-1, with a possible D match to TRBD1 (6 bases). This receptor was obtained from a human donor with glioblastoma. Specimen: blood, collected after dendritic cell vaccination. CDR3 in amino acids: CASSQDMRGMYNEQFF. CDR3 sequence (DNA): TGTGCCAGCAGCCAAGATATGAGGGGGATGTACAATGAGCAGTTCTTC.